Below, 29 T cell receptor beta chains from the same sample are listed, as sequenced in a study. TCRdb used MiXCR to reprocess the 5' RACE reads, holding one entry per CDR3 protein. The table has about 11,000 distinct CDR3 sequences, more than 40% seen once; the top ten hold 9.5% to 15%. Sequencing used tumor-infiltrating naive CD4+ T cells sorted from the breast tumor. Described subset: naive CD4+ T cells, CD4+CD45RA+CD25-. These receptors were taken from a female donor with breast cancer.

The chain uses TRBV6-5 and TRBJ2-6, with TRBD1 identical over 7 bases. The length of the CDR3 is 15 residues. Germline V gene sequence: CDR1 MNHEY, CDR2 SVGAGI. J lost 2 bases, V lost 5 bases, and 3 bases had no gene match. This CDR3 reads CASSLDRAGANVLTF. The DNA for the CDR3 is TGTGCCAGCAGTCTTGACAGGGCTGGGGCCAACGTCCTGACTTTC.

The rearrangement links TRBV29-1 to TRBJ2-1, with D perhaps being TRBD1 or TRBD2 (6 bases each). Germline CDR1 SQVTM, CDR2 ANQGSEA. V lost 3 bases, J lost 11 bases, and 17 bases lay in between. The CDR3 runs 13 residues. In DNA form, the CDR3 reads TGCAGCGTTGAGGTGTTGGGGGGCACCAAGCAGTTCTTC. Translating gives CSVEVLGGTKQFF.

The chain joins TRBV6-6 to TRBJ2-2, with 8 nucleotides matching TRBD1. Trimming removed 7 bases from V and 4 bases from J; junction bases left unmatched: 5. This CDR3 region has 14 residues. Germline CDR1 MNHNY, CDR2 SVGAGI (reference sequence). Here the CDR3 DNA reads TGTGCCAGCATGGGACAGGTGGTCACCGGGGAGCTGTTTTTT. This gives the protein CASMGQVVTGELFF.

The V call is TRBV28, the J call TRBJ2-3; D might be TRBD2 (6 bases). Trimming stripped 4 bases from V and 2 bases from J, with 16 bases between. The CDR3 covers 16 residues. Looked up from germline, CDR1 is MDHEN and CDR2 is SYDVKM. CDR3 amino acids: CASSSRWRGLTDTQYF. CDR3 sequence (DNA): TGTGCCAGCAGTTCCCGATGGCGGGGACTCACAGATACGCAGTATTTT.

This clonotype was detected only a few times. The chain recombines TRBV20-1 with TRBJ2-1; TRBD2 matches 7 bases. The length of the CDR3 is 15 residues. CDR1 DFQATT and CDR2 SNEGSKA come from the germline V gene (reference sequence). V gave up 5 bases and J gave up 7 bases; unmatched junction bases: 14. CDR3 residues: CSASRAGALFNEQFF. The CDR3 DNA reads TGCAGTGCTTCCCGCGCGGGAGCCCTCTTTAATGAGCAGTTCTTC.

The V and J genes are TRBV27 and TRBJ1-1; the D gene is possibly TRBD1 (5 bases). V was pared by 3 bases and J by 2 bases, with 10 bases between. The CDR3 has 14 residues. Germline CDR1 is MNHEY and CDR2 is SMNVEV (reference sequence). DNA for the CDR3: TGTGCCAGCAGTTTGCTAGGGACTAACACTGAAGCTTTCTTT. Translated: CASSLLGTNTEAFF.

The V gene is TRBV12-3 or TRBV12-4, the J gene TRBJ2-5; D is unclear. Trimming removed 3 bases at V and 1 base at J, with 3 bases between. The CDR3 is 12 residues long. CDR3 sequence: CASSFLQETQYF. CDR3 nucleotides: TGTGCCAGCAGTTTTCTCCAAGAGACCCAGTACTTC.

The gene calls are TRBV20-1 and TRBJ1-4, with D uncertain. Germline CDR1 is DFQATT and CDR2 is SNEGSKA (reference sequence). The germline V and J ends were trimmed by 0 bases and 10 bases, with 18 bases remaining between them. This CDR3 is built from 15 residues. The CDR3 sequence: CSARDWKASTVKLFF. The DNA for the CDR3 is TGCAGTGCTAGAGATTGGAAGGCGTCGACGGTAAAACTGTTTTTT.

The chain couples TRBV7-8 to TRBJ1-1, with 8 nucleotides matching TRBD1. Germline V gene lookup returns CDR1 SGHVS and CDR2 FQNEAQ. The trim removed 5 bases at V and 3 bases at J, leaving 2 bases unmatched. CDR3 length: 13 residues. The CDR3 DNA sequence: TGTGCCAGCAGCGCGGACAGGGACACTGAAGCTTTCTTT. Translation: CASSADRDTEAFF.

V usage is TRBV6-2 or TRBV6-3 and J usage is TRBJ2-2; D remains unclear. Trimming removed 7 bases from V and 3 bases from J, with 12 bases in between. Germline V lookup: CDR1 MNHEY, CDR2 SVGEGT. The CDR3 runs 14 residues. CDR3 in DNA: TGTGCCAGCAAAAGTGACACTTACACCGGGGAGCTGTTTTTT. Amino acid sequence: CASKSDTYTGELFF.

The chain carries TRBV5-1 and TRBJ2-3, with TRBD2 as a possible D gene (6 bases). The germline V gene encodes CDR1 SGHRS and CDR2 YFSETQ. The CDR3 covers 18 residues. V dropped 6 bases and J dropped 1 base, with 24 bases sitting between them. The CDR3 coding sequence is TGCGCCAGCACTATAGGGGCGGGATCCAGTACCCGCACAGATACGCAGTATTTT. Its translation is CASTIGAGSSTRTDTQYF.

J is TRBJ1-2 and V is TRBV20-1, with TRBD1 matching over 8 bases. CDR1 is DFQATT and CDR2 is SNEGSKA in the germline V gene (reference sequence). The CDR3 is 13 residues long. Germline trimming cut 5 bases from V and 4 bases from J; bases unmatched to any gene: 6. In DNA form, the CDR3 reads TGCAGTGCTCCACTTACAGGGGGCTATGGCTACACCTTC. Its protein is CSAPLTGGYGYTF.

This rearrangement joins TRBV20-1 to TRBJ1-5; no clear D gene. Germline CDR1 is DFQATT and CDR2 is SNEGSKA (reference sequence). Trimming shortened V by 6 bases and J by 3 bases, and 15 bases separated the two germline ends. CDR3 size: 14 residues. The CDR3 sequence: CSADGRAYNQPQHF. In DNA form, the CDR3 reads TGCAGTGCAGACGGAAGGGCCTACAATCAGCCCCAGCATTTT.

In its sample, this clonotype was seen a few times. The chain employs TRBV3-1 and TRBJ2-1; D perhaps matches TRBD2 (5 bases). The V gene's germline CDR1 is LGHDT and CDR2 YNNKEL (reference sequence). The CDR3 has 13 residues. With 8 bases removed from V and 13 bases from J, the gap between germline ends came to 21 bases. The DNA of the CDR3 is TGTGCCAGCCAACCCGGGAACCGACTTGATCAGTTCTTC. Protein: CASQPGNRLDQFF.

A few counts support this clonotype. The chain uses TRBV4-3 and TRBJ2-2; 12 bases match TRBD2. The CDR3 covers 16 residues. V shed 1 base, J shed 8 bases, and the junction held 5 bases outside the gene matches. The germline CDR1 and CDR2 sequences are LGHNA and YSLEER. The CDR3 DNA sequence: TGCGCCAGCAGCCAAGTTTTGACTAGCGGGGGTGGGGAGCTGTTTTTT. This gives the protein CASSQVLTSGGGELFF.

A few counts support this clonotype. The V gene is TRBV6-2 or TRBV6-3, the J gene TRBJ2-1; the match to TRBD2 covers 8 bases. Germline values: CDR1 MNHEY, CDR2 SVGEGT. V was clipped by 4 bases and J by 8 bases; unmatched bases: 10. The CDR3 has 15 amino acids. The CDR3 sequence: CASSWGTRGGDEQFF. CDR3 DNA sequence: TGTGCCAGCAGTTGGGGGACTAGAGGGGGGGATGAGCAGTTCTTC.

J is TRBJ1-1 and V is TRBV18; TRBD1 agrees at 7 bases. Germline V CDR1 and CDR2: KGHSH, LQKENI. The J segment lost 1 base and the V segment lost 3 bases, leaving 8 bases of the junction unmatched. The CDR3 is made up of 16 amino acids. The CDR3 here is CASSPIPDRSNTEAFF. CDR3 bases: TGTGCCAGCTCACCCATCCCGGACAGGTCGAACACTGAAGCTTTCTTT.

J is TRBJ2-5 and V is TRBV7-9; D is possibly TRBD2 (6 bases). The CDR3 is 19 amino acids. The germline V and J ends were trimmed by 3 bases and 5 bases, with 28 bases remaining between them. CDR1 is SEHNR, CDR2 FQNEAQ, per germline (reference sequence). The CDR3 spells CASSFPGTSASDNGETQYF. CDR3 sequence (DNA): TGTGCCAGCAGCTTCCCGGGGACTTCAGCGTCCGACAATGGGGAGACCCAGTACTTC. The entire variable domain, with the rest obtained from reference TRBV7-9 and TRBJ2-5, is as follows: DTGVSQNPRHKITKRGQNVTFRCDPISEHNRLYWYRQTLGQGPEFLTYFQNEAQLEKSRLLSDRFSAERPKGSFSTLEIQRTEQGDSAMYLCASSFPGTSASDNGETQYFGPGTRLLVL.

This clonotype was seen a handful of times. The junction and the germline gene differ at one end; a read error may be behind it. The chain couples TRBV7-7 to TRBJ2-7, with D unclear. CDR1 and CDR2 from the germline V gene are SSHAT and FNYEAQ (reference sequence). This CDR3 is 13 amino acids long. The CDR3 sequence: CASSYQDGYEQYF. In DNA, the CDR3 is TGTGCTAGCAGCTATCAAGACGGCTACGAGCAGTACTTC. Full variable domain (missing parts from reference TRBV7-7 and TRBJ2-7): GAGVSQSPRYKVTKRGQDVTLRCDPISSHATLYWYQQALGQGPEFLTYFNYEAQPDKSGLPSDRFSAERPEGSISTLTIQRTEQRDSAMYRCASSYQDGYEQYFGPGTRLTVT.

The chain recombines TRBV7-9 with TRBJ1-6; 7 bases align to TRBD1. The CDR3 spans 16 residues. The ends lost 5 bases at V and 7 bases at J; junction bases unmatched: 11. CDR1 is SEHNR and CDR2 is FQNEAQ in the germline V gene (reference sequence). Written as DNA, the CDR3 is TGTGCCAGCAGCCAAAGAGGGGGCTCGGGGAATTCACCCCTCCACTTT. Amino acid sequence: CASSQRGGSGNSPLHF.

This clonotype occurred once. A read error may produce the germline difference seen at one junction end. The CDR3 here is CSTRDQNRGWDQPQHF. For the CDR3, the DNA is TGCAGTACTAGAGACCAAAACAGGGGCTGGGATCAGCCCCAGCATTTT. This chain links TRBV20-1 with TRBJ1-5; TRBD1 matches at 7 bases. The CDR3 runs 16 residues. The germline V gene has CDR1 DFQATT and CDR2 SNEGSKA (reference sequence).

The chain links TRBV15 to TRBJ2-7, with 8 bases that match TRBD2. Germline V gene lookup returns CDR1 LNHNV and CDR2 YYDKDF (reference sequence). This CDR3 has 16 residues. With V trimmed by 8 bases and J by 4 bases, 16 bases remained unmatched. The chain's CDR3 is CATERSRGAGAYEQYF. For the CDR3, the DNA is TGTGCCACCGAGCGTTCCCGTGGAGCGGGGGCTTACGAGCAGTACTTC.

The V call is TRBV30, the J call TRBJ2-7; D is perhaps TRBD2 (6 bases). Deletions cut 2 bases from V and 6 bases from J, with 14 bases between. From germline, CDR1 is GTSNPN and CDR2 SVGIG (reference sequence). This CDR3 is 13 amino acids long. The DNA of the CDR3 is TGTGCCTGGAGTCTGGGAGGCGGCCTCGAGCAGTACGTC. This gives the protein CAWSLGGGLEQYV.

The chain couples TRBV4-2 to TRBJ2-1; D remains ambiguous. Germline V lookup: CDR1 LGHNA, CDR2 YNFKEQ. Trimming cost V 2 bases and J 5 bases, with 1 base left between them. This CDR3 comprises 11 residues. This CDR3 is CASSQNNEQFF. CDR3 nucleotides: TGTGCCAGCAGCCAAAACAATGAGCAGTTCTTC.

This chain joins TRBV7-2 and TRBJ1-4, with D unresolved. Between the trimmed V and J ends, which lost 7 bases and 5 bases, there was a span of 11 bases. CDR3 length: 13 amino acids. From germline, CDR1 is SGHTA and CDR2 FQGNSA. This CDR3 reads CASNLYRNEKLFF. The CDR3 DNA follows: TGTGCCAGCAATCTATACAGAAATGAAAAACTGTTTTTT.

This chain uses TRBV7-6 with TRBJ2-3; 9 positions match TRBD2. V was pared by 3 bases and J by 2 bases, with 3 bases of the junction left unmatched. CDR1 is SGHVS and CDR2 is FNYEAQ in the germline V gene. This CDR3 spans 15 amino acids. CDR3 protein: CASSLSSGVTDTQYF. The CDR3 DNA reads as TGTGCCAGCAGCTTGTCTAGCGGGGTCACAGATACGCAGTATTTT. Full variable domain (rest looked up from reference TRBV7-6 and TRBJ2-3): GAGVSQSPRYKVTKRGQDVALRCDPISGHVSLYWYRQALGQGPEFLTYFNYEAQQDKSGLPNDRFSAERPEGSISTLTIQRTEQRDSAMYRCASSLSSGVTDTQYFGPGTRLTVL.

This sequence joins TRBV27 and TRBJ1-5, with D unresolved. The CDR3 spans 14 residues. Between the trimmed V and J ends, which lost 5 bases and 6 bases, there was a span of 14 bases. Looked up from germline, CDR1 is MNHEY and CDR2 is SMNVEV (reference sequence). CDR3 sequence (DNA): TGTGCCAGCAGTGTCAGGTGGGTCGGTCAGCCCCAGCATTTT. Amino acids: CASSVRWVGQPQHF.

Sample share makes this clonotype medium-sized. V and J are TRBV4-3 and TRBJ2-3; D unresolved. CDR3 length: 16 residues. V was shortened by 4 bases and J by 2 bases, with 16 bases between the two germline ends. Germline assignment: CDR1 LGHNA and CDR2 YSLEER. In DNA, the CDR3 is TGCGCCAGCAGCCCCACCGAAGTGGAAGACACAGATACGCAGTATTTT. This sequence encodes CASSPTEVEDTDTQYF.

This clonotype has just a few counts. The gene calls are TRBV6-5 and TRBJ1-1, with D possibly TRBD1 on 5 matching bases. Trimming left V 2 bases short and J 9 bases short, with 7 bases between. The CDR3 runs 11 residues. Germline assignment: CDR1 MNHEY and CDR2 SVGAGI. CDR3 in amino acids: CASSYGTKAFF. The CDR3 nucleotides are TGTGCCAGCAGTTACGGGACCAAAGCTTTCTTT.